The 17 T cell receptor beta chains listed next were all sequenced from one sample in a study of somatic mutations in cytotoxic T cells in rheumatoid arthritis (dated by TCRdb to about 2017). Library preparation employed the immunoSEQ multiplex PCR assay. What TCRdb holds here is the immuneACCESS table cut down to in-frame rearrangements. Part of the clones is not present; checked against another copy, under half of the missing clones reflect an unresolved V gene, and the others are unexplained. The sample yields around 15,000 clones; around 70% were counted once. The ten largest clones take up about 9.4% of the sample. What was sequenced was CD8+ T cells sorted from blood. All receptors derive from an adult with rheumatoid arthritis.

J is TRBJ1-4 and V is TRBV7-2, with 7 bases identical to TRBD1. With 8 bases clipped from V and 6 bases from J, the junction kept 9 bases outside the gene matches. This CDR3 is built from 14 residues. Germline V gene sequence: CDR1 SGHTA, CDR2 FQGNSA. The chain's CDR3 is CASGPGTDYEKLFF. In DNA form, the CDR3 reads TGTGCCAGCGGCCCCGGGACAGATTATGAAAAACTGTTTTTT.

The gene calls are TRBV7-9 and TRBJ2-1, with D perhaps assigned TRBD1 or TRBD2 (6 bases each). Looked up from germline, CDR1 is SEHNR and CDR2 is FQNEAQ (reference sequence). V was clipped by 5 bases and J by 5 bases, with 28 bases between them. CDR3 length: 19 amino acids. This CDR3 is CASSHTWLGPRGVNNEQFF. The CDR3 coding sequence is TGTGCCAGCAGCCATACTTGGCTTGGGCCTAGGGGGGTCAACAATGAGCAGTTCTTC.

The chain combines TRBV9 with TRBJ1-1, with 7 bases matching TRBD1. The germline V gene encodes CDR1 SGDLS and CDR2 YYNGEE. Losses at the gene ends were 3 bases for V and 4 bases for J; bases not matched to a gene: 12. The CDR3 spans 16 residues. The CDR3 sequence: CASSAPKGAGATEAFF. In nucleotides, the CDR3 is TGTGCCAGCAGCGCTCCCAAGGGGGCAGGGGCCACTGAAGCTTTCTTT. Using reference TRBV9 and TRBJ1-1 for the parts outside the CDR3, the full variable domain is DSGVTQTPKHLITATGQRVTLRCSPRSGDLSVYWYQQSLDQGLQFLIQYYNGEERAKGNILERFSAQQFPDLHSELNLSSLELGDSALYFCASSAPKGAGATEAFFGQGTRLTVV.

This clone has only a few counts. The V gene is TRBV6-5, the J gene TRBJ1-4, with D possibly TRBD1 on 5 matching bases. The germline CDR1 and CDR2 sequences are MNHEY and SVGAGI. This CDR3 comprises 15 residues. Deletions cut 0 bases from V and 3 bases from J, with 8 bases between. CDR3 residues: CASSYSGTANEKLFF. DNA for the CDR3: TGTGCCAGCAGTTACTCGGGGACGGCTAATGAAAAACTGTTTTTT.

The chain employs TRBV9 and TRBJ1-4; D is possibly TRBD1 (5 bases). From germline, CDR1 is SGDLS and CDR2 YYNGEE. V lost 0 bases, J lost 7 bases, and 16 bases lay in between. CDR3 length: 16 residues. CDR3 DNA sequence: TGTGCCAGCAGCGTAGCAGTGCAGGGTGTTGGTGAAAAACTGTTTTTT. Encoded protein: CASSVAVQGVGEKLFF.

This clone occurred a few times. This chain links TRBV7-3 with TRBJ2-1; TRBD2 aligns across 8 bases. Looked up from germline, CDR1 is SGHTA and CDR2 is FQGTGA. Trimming removed 5 bases from V and 8 bases from J; junction bases left unmatched: 11. The length of the CDR3 is 15 residues. The CDR3 coding sequence is TGTGCCAGCAGCCCTATCGGGGGGGCCCGGGATGAGCAGTTCTTC. Residues: CASSPIGGARDEQFF.

This chain uses TRBV30 with TRBJ2-4; 7 bases match TRBD2. This CDR3 contains 12 residues. V gave up 5 bases and J gave up 4 bases; unmatched junction bases: 2. Germline V gene lookup returns CDR1 GTSNPN and CDR2 SVGIG (reference sequence). The CDR3 spells CAWGTIKNIQYF. The CDR3, as DNA: TGTGCCTGGGGGACTATTAAAAACATTCAGTACTTC. The entire variable domain, with the rest obtained from reference TRBV30 and TRBJ2-4, is as follows: SQTIHQWPATLVQPVGSPLSLECTVEGTSNPNLYWYRQAAGRGLQLLFYSVGIGQISSEVPQNLSASRPQDRQFILSSKKLLLSDSGFYLCAWGTIKNIQYFGAGTRLSVL.

The chain couples TRBV7-7 to TRBJ1-5; D ambiguous. The V end lost 5 bases, the J end lost 4 bases, and 9 bases lay between the germline ends. From germline, CDR1 is SSHAT and CDR2 FNYEAQ (reference sequence). The CDR3 loop spans 13 amino acids. CDR3 DNA sequence: TGTGCCAGCAGCGCCGGGATTAATCAGCCCCAGCATTTT. Amino acids: CASSAGINQPQHF. Full variable domain (outside the CDR3, taken from reference TRBV7-7 and TRBJ1-5): GAGVSQSPRYKVTKRGQDVTLRCDPISSHATLYWYQQALGQGPEFLTYFNYEAQPDKSGLPSDRFSAERPEGSISTLTIQRTEQRDSAMYRCASSAGINQPQHFGDGTRLSIL.

J is TRBJ1-2 and V is TRBV10-2, with D uncertain. CDR1 and CDR2 (germline): WSHSY, SAAADI. The CDR3 is made up of 13 amino acids. V was clipped by 3 bases and J by 2 bases, with 7 bases between them. The CDR3 sequence is CASSDGSNYGYTF. Here the CDR3 DNA reads TGCGCCAGCAGTGACGGCAGCAACTATGGCTACACCTTC.

The chain carries TRBV27 and TRBJ2-4; 9 bases align to TRBD2. V was pared by 5 bases and J by 3 bases, with 8 bases of the junction left unmatched. The CDR3 loop spans 16 amino acids. Germline-derived CDR1 and CDR2 are MNHEY and SMNVEV (reference sequence). CDR3 nucleotides: TGTGCCAGCAGTCCTCACCTTAGCGGGGGCAAAAACATTCAGTACTTC. Translated, it gives CASSPHLSGGKNIQYF.

This clone turned up a few times. The chain recombines TRBV5-4 with TRBJ2-7; the D gene is possibly TRBD1 (5 bases). Germline V lookup: CDR1 SGHNT, CDR2 YYREEE (reference sequence). The V end was cut by 2 bases, the J end by 3 bases, with 12 bases between. There are 14 residues in the CDR3. CDR3 coding DNA: TGTGCCAGCAGCTTAGATACAGGCCTCTACGAGCAGTACTTC. Residues: CASSLDTGLYEQYF. The full variable domain, in which reference TRBV5-4 and TRBJ2-7 provide the parts outside the CDR3, is ETGVTQSPTHLIKTRGQQVTLRCSSQSGHNTVSWYQQALGQGPQFIFQYYREEENGRGNFPPRFSGLQFPNYSSELNVNALELDDSALYLCASSLDTGLYEQYFGPGTRLTVT.

This clone has just one count. The genes are TRBV5-4 and TRBJ1-1; D uncertain. CDR1 SGHNT and CDR2 YYREEE come from the germline V gene (reference sequence). V lost 3 bases, J lost 1 base, and 7 bases lay in between. The CDR3 totals 13 residues. CDR3 loop: CASSSSTNTEAFF. The CDR3 DNA sequence: TGTGCCAGCAGCTCAAGTACGAACACTGAAGCTTTCTTT.

This rearrangement joins TRBV4-3 to TRBJ2-1, with D tentatively TRBD1 or TRBD2 (5 bases each). CDR3 length: 16 residues. Germline-derived CDR1 and CDR2 are LGHNA and YSLEER. Trimming took off 0 bases at V and 7 bases at J, with 16 bases between the two ends. CDR3 bases: TGCGCCAGCAGCCAAGATATGGGGGTAGGGCGGAATGAGCAGTTCTTC. Protein: CASSQDMGVGRNEQFF.

The chain couples TRBV19 to TRBJ2-2, with a possible D match to TRBD1 (5 bases). CDR3 size: 14 residues. The V end was cut by 8 bases, the J end by 0 bases, with 10 bases between. The germline CDR1 and CDR2 sequences are LNHDA and SQIVND (reference sequence). CDR3 residues: CASGPGSNTGELFF. The CDR3 nucleotides are TGTGCCAGTGGGCCAGGGTCGAACACCGGGGAGCTGTTTTTT.

This clone was seen a few times. The chain has TRBV13 and TRBJ1-2, with D perhaps matching TRBD1 (6 bases). V shed 3 bases and J shed 2 bases, with 13 bases lying between them. Germline-derived CDR1 and CDR2 are PRHDT and FYEKMQ (reference sequence). This CDR3 spans 15 amino acids. CDR3 region: CASSLRGALNYGYTF. The CDR3 DNA reads as TGTGCCAGCAGCTTGCGGGGGGCCCTAAACTATGGCTACACCTTC. The full variable domain, with the rest looked up from reference TRBV13 and TRBJ1-2, is AAGVIQSPRHLIKEKRETATLKCYPIPRHDTVYWYQQGPGQDPQFLISFYEKMQSDKGSIPDRFSAQQFSDYHSELNMSSLELGDSALYFCASSLRGALNYGYTFGSGTRLTVV.

This clone came up a few times. The genes are TRBV6-1 and TRBJ1-5; TRBD1 might be the D (5 bases). CDR3 size: 15 residues. The germline V and J ends were trimmed by 7 bases and 0 bases, with 13 bases remaining between them. Germline CDR1 reads MNHNS; CDR2 reads SASEGT. As DNA, the CDR3 is TGTGCCAGCACCGGGGGACGACCTAGCAATCAGCCCCAGCATTTT. Translation gives CASTGGRPSNQPQHF.

In this sample, this clone turned up a few times. V is TRBV5-4 and J is TRBJ1-6, with a possible D match to TRBD1 (5 bases). This CDR3 has 15 amino acids. V was trimmed by 4 bases and J by 4 bases, leaving 12 bases between them. Germline V gene data show CDR1 as SGHNT and CDR2 as YYREEE (reference sequence). The CDR3 coding sequence is TGTGCCAGCAGCGGGACCAGAGAGTATAATTCACCCCTCCACTTT. Encoded protein: CASSGTREYNSPLHF. Variable domain in full (rest from reference TRBV5-4 and TRBJ1-6): ETGVTQSPTHLIKTRGQQVTLRCSSQSGHNTVSWYQQALGQGPQFIFQYYREEENGRGNFPPRFSGLQFPNYSSELNVNALELDDSALYLCASSGTREYNSPLHFGNGTRLTVT.